This entry is about one T cell receptor (beta chain). The antigen is not known. Losses at the gene ends were 6 bases for V and 1 base for J; bases not matched to a gene: 6. Per germline, CDR1 DFQATT and CDR2 SNEGSKA (reference sequence). The CDR3 extends over 15 amino acids. The sample is drawn from a study of response to subunit inactivated influenza vaccine. Findings and limits, study-wide: Seasonal influenza vaccination, on each occasion, was suggested by the authors to recruit few new T cells.

MiXCR, applied by TCRdb to the RT-PCR reads, yields one record per CDR3 protein. The table lists about 310,000 distinct CDR3 sequences, about 20% of them singletons. Material: PBMCs from blood, obtained approximately 22 months after vaccination. The origin of this receptor is a man between 50 and 69 years old who received an inactivated influenza vaccine. The J gene is TRBJ2-5, the V gene TRBV20-1; the match to TRBD2 covers 12 bases. The DNA of the CDR3 is TGCAGTGCCCGAACTAGCGGGGGGTTCCAAGAGACCCAGTACTTC. This translates into CSARTSGGFQETQYF.